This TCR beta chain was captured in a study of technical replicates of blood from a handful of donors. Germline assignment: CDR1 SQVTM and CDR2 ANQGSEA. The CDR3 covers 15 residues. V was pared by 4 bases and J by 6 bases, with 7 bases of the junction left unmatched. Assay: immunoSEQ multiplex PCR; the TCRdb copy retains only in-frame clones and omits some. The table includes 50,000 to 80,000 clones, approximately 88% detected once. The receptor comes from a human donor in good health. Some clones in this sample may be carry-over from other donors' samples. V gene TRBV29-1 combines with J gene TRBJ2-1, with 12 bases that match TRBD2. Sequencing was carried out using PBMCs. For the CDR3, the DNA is TGCAGCGTTGGACTCCTAGCGGGAGGGTTCAATGAGCAGTTCTTC. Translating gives CSVGLLAGGFNEQFF.